This T cell receptor beta chain was sequenced during a study of CD4 and CD8 cells across lung adenocarcinoma regions. TCRdb reprocessed the PCR reads via MiXCR and lists one record per CDR3 protein. Of over 15,000 distinct CDR3 sequences listed, 51% are singletons. This CDR3 comprises 15 residues. Germline values: CDR1 MNHNS, CDR2 SASEGT. V lost 9 bases to trimming and J lost 1 base, with 18 bases between them. Donors had localized lung adenocarcinoma, a non-small cell lung cancer. V usage is TRBV6-1 and J usage is TRBJ2-5; TRBD2 might be the D (6 bases). Sequencing was performed on CD8+ T cells from the center of a lung tumor. The TCR comes from a female donor with lung adenocarcinoma. The CD4 and CD8 labels of this study may be unreliable. The CDR3 nucleotides are TGTGCCAGGGGGCGAGCGGGCCGAGCCCAAGAGACCCAGTACTTC. This translates into CARGRAGRAQETQYF.